This entry lists 19 T cell receptor beta chains sequenced from one sample in a study of blood T cell repertoires in COVID-19. TCRdb keeps only in-frame clones here, not all; method: immunoSEQ multiplex PCR. The data contain about 110,000 clones, almost 85% of them singletons. The sample consisted of peripheral blood. The receptors were gathered from a human donor in a cohort sampled during active COVID-19.

The V and J genes are TRBV19 and TRBJ2-3; D gene ambiguous. CDR1 and CDR2 (germline): LNHDA, SQIVND (reference sequence). The CDR3 length is 11 residues. V dropped 3 bases and J dropped 9 bases, with 7 bases sitting between them. CDR3 DNA sequence: TGTGCCAGTAGTATCGCAGGCACGCAGTATTTT. It translates to CASSIAGTQYF.

V and J are TRBV7-2 and TRBJ2-1, with TRBD1 matching 10 bases. Trimming took 2 bases from V and 9 from J; bases not matched to a gene: 7. CDR1 is SGHTA and CDR2 is FQGNSA in the germline V gene. The CDR3 has 15 residues. The CDR3 nucleotides are TGTGCCAGCAGCTTAATGTGGGGACAGGGGATTGAGCAGTTCTTC. It is translated as CASSLMWGQGIEQFF.

The J gene is TRBJ1-4, the V gene TRBV5-1; 10 bases are shared with TRBD1. V was clipped by 8 bases and J by 2 bases; unmatched bases: 6. CDR3 length: 15 amino acids. Germline V gene lookup returns CDR1 SGHRS and CDR2 YFSETQ. CDR3 amino acids: CASRQGASTNEKLFF. For the CDR3, the DNA is TGCGCCAGTAGACAGGGGGCATCCACTAATGAAAAACTGTTTTTT. The entire variable domain, with the rest obtained from reference TRBV5-1 and TRBJ1-4, is as follows: KAGVTQTPRYLIKTRGQQVTLSCSPISGHRSVSWYQQTPGQGLQFLFEYFSETQRNKGNFPGRFSGRQFSNSRSEMNVSTLELGDSALYLCASRQGASTNEKLFFGSGTQLSVL.

The genes are TRBV5-1 and TRBJ2-5; TRBD2 matches at 8 bases. The junction had 5 bases not matched to a gene; V was cut back by 3 bases and J by 4 bases. This CDR3 has 14 residues. Germline assignment: CDR1 SGHRS and CDR2 YFSETQ. The DNA of the CDR3 is TGCGCCAGCAGCTCCACAGCGGGAGTAGAGACCCAGTACTTC. Protein product: CASSSTAGVETQYF.

The chain is built from TRBV7-3 and TRBJ2-1, with a tentative D call TRBD2 (5 bases). This CDR3 contains 16 residues. Germline V CDR1 and CDR2: SGHTA, FQGTGA. With 5 bases removed from V and 8 bases from J, the gap between germline ends came to 22 bases. In DNA, the CDR3 is TGTGCCAGCAGCCTTGAGGGTACAGCTCCCCTCTATGAGCAGTTCTTC. This sequence encodes CASSLEGTAPLYEQFF.

The J gene is TRBJ1-1, the V gene TRBV12-3 or TRBV12-4, with D possibly being TRBD1 (5 bases). The V and J ends lost 3 bases and 5 bases respectively, with 10 bases between them. This CDR3 is built from 13 residues. The CDR3 sequence is CASSFEGRTEAFF. The CDR3 DNA follows: TGTGCCAGCAGTTTCGAGGGGAGGACTGAAGCTTTCTTT.

J is TRBJ1-1 and V is TRBV18; possible D gene TRBD1, 5 bases. Per germline, CDR1 KGHSH and CDR2 LQKENI. V lost 6 bases, J lost 4 bases, and 18 bases lay in between. The CDR3 is 15 residues long. The CDR3 DNA reads TGTGCCAGCTCCCCGACGTCCCAGGGTGGCACTGAAGCTTTCTTT. It encodes CASSPTSQGGTEAFF.

Points on this clone: The same CDR3 can be traced to other DNA sequences in this sample. The chain couples TRBV7-3 to TRBJ1-1, with a weak D call TRBD1 (6 bases). V shed 2 bases and J shed 4 bases, with 11 bases lying between them. Germline lookup yields CDR1 SGHTA and CDR2 FQGTGA. CDR3 size: 14 residues. In DNA, the CDR3 is TGTGCCAGCAGCTTACAGGGGTCGGGCACTGAAGCTTTCTTT. Its protein is CASSLQGSGTEAFF.

The chain joins TRBV4-3 to TRBJ1-1; D is possibly TRBD1 (6 bases). From germline, CDR1 is LGHNA and CDR2 YSLEER. V was pared by 3 bases and J by 3 bases, with 14 bases between. The CDR3 spans 15 residues. In nucleotides, the CDR3 is TGCGCCAGCAGCCATCTAAGGACAGTGGACACTGAAGCTTTCTTT. Translated, it gives CASSHLRTVDTEAFF.

The CDR3 region has the DNA TGTGCCAGCAGCTTAAGCGGGAGTGGCGACGAGCAGTACGTC. It yields the protein CASSLSGSGDEQYV. This rearrangement joins TRBV7-2 to TRBJ2-7; 8 nucleotides agree with TRBD2. Germline V gene data show CDR1 as SGHTA and CDR2 as FQGNSA. This CDR3 is built from 14 residues. J lost 5 bases, V lost 2 bases, and 5 bases had no gene match.

V and J are TRBV29-1 and TRBJ2-1; no clear D gene. Trimming pared 4 bases from V and 2 bases from J, leaving 9 bases between. The CDR3 has 13 residues. Germline V lookup: CDR1 SQVTM, CDR2 ANQGSEA. In DNA form, the CDR3 reads TGCAGCGTTGTACCCTCGGCCTACAATGAGCAGTTCTTC. As protein: CSVVPSAYNEQFF.

The table lists this clone with a few counts. This chain links TRBV6-5 with TRBJ2-7; TRBD1 aligns across 7 bases. The germline V gene has CDR1 MNHEY and CDR2 SVGAGI. V trimming: 11 bases; J trimming: 3 bases; junction bases outside the gene matches: 10. There are 13 residues in the CDR3. CDR3 coding DNA: TGTGCCGTAACCCGGGACAGAAACTACGAGCAGTACTTC. Translating it yields CAVTRDRNYEQYF.

The rearrangement joins TRBV5-1 to TRBJ2-7; D unclear. Germline values: CDR1 SGHRS, CDR2 YFSETQ. The V end lost 2 bases, the J end lost 2 bases, and 8 bases lay between the germline ends. The CDR3 length is 13 residues. CDR3 sequence: CASSFDGAYEQYV. The CDR3 region has the DNA TGCGCCAGCAGCTTTGACGGAGCCTACGAGCAGTACGTC.

The rearrangement joins TRBV9 to TRBJ2-1; 11 nucleotides agree with TRBD2. V lost 3 bases, J lost 10 bases, and 6 bases stayed unmatched. Germline V gene lookup returns CDR1 SGDLS and CDR2 YYNGEE. The CDR3 contains 14 residues. The CDR3 DNA sequence: TGTGCCAGCAGCGCGGGACTAGCGGAAACGGAGCAGTTCTTC. It codes for CASSAGLAETEQFF.

In this sample, this clone turned up once. V and J are TRBV7-2 and TRBJ1-6; the match to TRBD1 covers 10 bases. Germline trimming cut 5 bases from V and 2 bases from J; bases unmatched to any gene: 6. This CDR3 is built from 17 residues. Germline CDR1 and CDR2: SGHTA and FQGNSA. This CDR3 reads CASSHDRGQTYNSPLHF. Here the CDR3 DNA reads TGTGCCAGCAGCCACGACAGGGGGCAGACCTATAATTCACCCCTCCACTTT. The variable domain in full, with the rest retrieved from reference TRBV7-2 and TRBJ1-6, is GAGVSQSPSNKVTEKGKDVELRCDPISGHTALYWYRQSLGQGLEFLIYFQGNSAPDKSGLPSDRFSAERTGGSVSTLTIQRTQQEDSAVYLCASSHDRGQTYNSPLHFGNGTRLTVT.

This clone is judged medium-sized. The chain uses TRBV6-5 and TRBJ2-7; 7 bases align to TRBD1. Per germline, CDR1 MNHEY and CDR2 SVGAGI. V dropped 6 bases and J dropped 5; count of bases not matched to a gene: 13. The CDR3 is 15 residues long. Written as DNA, the CDR3 is TGTGCCAGCAGCTGGACAGGAATTGAAGGGAACGAGCAGTACGTC. Encoded protein: CASSWTGIEGNEQYV.

The chain links TRBV30 to TRBJ1-6; the match to TRBD1 covers 7 bases. J gave up 9 bases and V 3 bases, and 11 bases lay outside the gene matches. The CDR3 sequence is 15 residues long. Germline values: CDR1 GTSNPN, CDR2 SVGIG (reference sequence). In nucleotides, the CDR3 is TGTGCCTGGAGCCTACAGGGGTTGGAAATTTCACCCCTCCACTTT. This gives the protein CAWSLQGLEISPLHF.

The chain combines TRBV5-8 with TRBJ2-6; possibly TRBD1 for D (5 bases). V gave up 4 bases and J gave up 0 bases, with 14 bases separating them. Per the germline V gene, CDR1 is SGHTS and CDR2 is YDEGEE. The CDR3 has 17 residues. The CDR3 DNA follows: TGTGCCAGCAGCCATAGACAGCAGAGCTCTGGGGCCAACGTCCTGACTTTC. It specifies CASSHRQQSSGANVLTF.

The genes are TRBV7-8 and TRBJ1-1; the D is unclear. Germline-derived CDR1 and CDR2 are SGHVS and FQNEAQ. CDR3 length equals 15 residues. V shed 3 bases and J shed 3 bases, with 14 bases lying between them. CDR3 in DNA: TGTGCCAGCAGCTTTAGTGCGGCTCTACACACTGAAGCTTTCTTT. As protein: CASSFSAALHTEAFF.